Following are 31 T cell receptor beta chains from one sample sequenced in a study of neurological immune-mediated disorders (dated by TCRdb to about 2019). Library construction relied on 5' RACE. The reads were generated on an Illumina HiSeq 2500. TCRdb ran its own pipeline on the public reads, namely fastp trimming at Q25 and MiXCR clone calling, and kept in-frame beta chains. A single entry per CDR3 protein holds the most common genes and DNA from its merged rows. The sample includes 110,000 or so distinct CDR3 sequences, with roughly 3.4% observed a single time. The ten largest account for over 1% of the sample. Sequencing was done on a sample of PBMCs. The receptors stem from a woman in her twenties or thirties with multiple sclerosis.

This clonotype was seen repeatedly, ten times or more. The rearrangement uses TRBV5-1 and TRBJ2-2; no clear D. The CDR3 covers 12 residues. The germline V gene encodes CDR1 SGHRS and CDR2 YFSETQ. The germline V and J ends were trimmed by 4 bases and 7 bases, with 8 bases remaining between them. The CDR3, as DNA: TGCGCCAGCAGCCCGGACCTCGGGGAGCTGTTTTTT. This translates into CASSPDLGELFF.

The chain carries TRBV25-1 and TRBJ2-5; 7 bases fit TRBD1. The germline V gene encodes CDR1 MGHDK and CDR2 SYGVNS. V trimming: 5 bases; J trimming: 4 bases; junction bases outside the gene matches: 7. This CDR3 contains 14 residues. Written as DNA, the CDR3 is TGTGCCAGCAGTAACTTAGGGGGCGGAGAGACCCAGTACTTC. It encodes CASSNLGGGETQYF.

There are many counts of this clonotype. The rearrangement uses TRBV12-3 or TRBV12-4 and TRBJ1-1; no definite D call. The CDR3 totals 11 residues. Trimming removed 2 bases from V and 5 bases from J, with 3 bases in between. The CDR3 here is CASSLHTEAFF. The CDR3 DNA follows: TGTGCCAGCAGTTTACATACTGAAGCTTTCTTT.

The chain is built from TRBV5-1 and TRBJ1-1; the D is unclear. V lost 4 bases and J lost 1, with 11 bases in between. This CDR3 region has 14 residues. Germline values: CDR1 SGHRS, CDR2 YFSETQ. As DNA, the CDR3 is TGCGCCAGCAGCCCCGCTTCGGCGAACACTGAAGCTTTCTTT. Amino acid sequence: CASSPASANTEAFF.

This clonotype was recorded many times. V gene TRBV12-3 or TRBV12-4 combines with J gene TRBJ1-3, with D unresolved. V lost 4 bases, J lost 0 bases, and 7 bases lay in between. The CDR3 consists of 14 residues. Here the CDR3 DNA reads TGTGCCAGCAGTTACTTCGCCTCTGGAAACACCATATATTTT. Residues: CASSYFASGNTIYF.

There are many counts of this clonotype. This sequence joins TRBV7-2 and TRBJ1-2, with D perhaps TRBD1 (5 bases). The CDR3 is made up of 15 amino acids. Germline V lookup: CDR1 SGHTA, CDR2 FQGNSA. V shed 1 base and J shed 4 bases, with 13 bases lying between them. CDR3 residues: CASSLGGAVSYGYTF. Written as DNA, the CDR3 is TGTGCCAGCAGCTTAGGGGGCGCCGTCTCCTATGGCTACACCTTC.

At least ten counts were recorded for this clonotype. V usage is TRBV29-1 and J usage is TRBJ2-3, with D tentatively TRBD2 (5 bases). The CDR3 is made up of 14 amino acids. The V and J ends lost 2 bases and 4 bases respectively, with 13 bases between them. Germline CDR1 and CDR2: SQVTM and ANQGSEA. The CDR3 region has the DNA TGCAGCGTTGAAATAGCCGGGGAGCCAGATACGCAGTATTTT. The encoded protein is CSVEIAGEPDTQYF.

Here the CDR3 DNA reads TGTGCCAGCAGACGTAAGACTAGCGGGAATGTGGGTGAGCAGTTCTTC. Its protein is CASRRKTSGNVGEQFF. The V gene is TRBV12-3 or TRBV12-4, the J gene TRBJ2-1, with 11 bases matching TRBD2. The ends lost 6 bases at V and 9 bases at J; junction bases unmatched: 13. CDR3 size: 16 residues.

The rearrangement uses TRBV7-2 and TRBJ1-4; D unclear. Trimming stripped 2 bases from V and 14 bases from J, with 21 bases between. CDR1 is SGHTA, CDR2 FQGNSA, per germline. The CDR3 length is 15 residues. CDR3 amino acids: CASSLRQAKDTTLFF. CDR3 nucleotide sequence: TGTGCCAGCAGCTTAAGACAAGCGAAAGACACAACCCTGTTTTTT.

In this sample, this clonotype turned up many times. V is TRBV20-1 and J is TRBJ2-3; TRBD2 is a possible D gene (6 bases). Germline V CDR1 and CDR2: DFQATT, SNEGSKA (reference sequence). V lost 3 bases, J lost 2 bases, and 12 bases lay in between. The CDR3 runs to 14 residues. This CDR3 reads CSASAGSVTDTQYF. CDR3 sequence (DNA): TGCAGTGCTAGCGCGGGGTCTGTCACAGATACGCAGTATTTT.

This clonotype was picked up many times. The chain combines TRBV20-1 with TRBJ2-1; 9 bases map to TRBD2. The junction had 11 bases not matched to a gene; V was cut back by 0 bases and J by 8 bases. Germline assignment: CDR1 DFQATT and CDR2 SNEGSKA (reference sequence). This CDR3 contains 16 residues. CDR3 sequence reads: CSARDPMAGGIYEQFF. For the CDR3, the DNA is TGCAGTGCTAGAGATCCCATGGCGGGAGGGATCTATGAGCAGTTCTTC.

This clonotype was counted many times. This CDR3 is CASSQPGQGFYGYTF. DNA of the CDR3: TGTGCCAGCAGCCAGCCGGGACAGGGGTTCTATGGCTACACCTTC. The chain links TRBV12-3 or TRBV12-4 to TRBJ1-2, with 10 bases that match TRBD1. J gave up 4 bases and V 6 bases, and 8 bases lay outside the gene matches. The CDR3 sequence is 15 residues long.

This clonotype showed up many times. The V and J genes are TRBV6-2 or TRBV6-3 and TRBJ2-1, with 7 bases that match TRBD2. CDR1 is MNHEY and CDR2 is SVGEGT in the germline V gene. There are 14 residues in the CDR3. After removal of 2 bases from V and 4 bases from J, the junction contained 2 bases not matched to a gene. CDR3 amino acids: CASSYRREYNEQFF. The CDR3 nucleotides read TGTGCCAGCAGTTACCGGCGGGAGTACAATGAGCAGTTCTTC.

This clonotype has only a few counts. This clone may be a read error of a much larger clone one base away. Likely a read error: the CDR3 ends without its conserved phenylalanine or tryptophan. This chain connects TRBV12-3 or TRBV12-4 to TRBJ1-2, with 10 bases aligning to TRBD1. The CDR3 spans 14 residues. J lost 2 bases, V lost 7 bases, and 4 bases had no gene match. The chain's CDR3 is CASIGGQGNYGYTC. The CDR3 DNA is TGTGCCAGCATCGGGGGACAGGGGAACTATGGCTACACCTGC.

The chain is built from TRBV29-1 and TRBJ2-2; either TRBD1 or TRBD2 may supply D (7 bases each). The germline V gene encodes CDR1 SQVTM and CDR2 ANQGSEA. Trimming pared 6 bases from V and 4 bases from J, leaving 27 bases between. The CDR3 sequence is 18 residues long. Here the CDR3 reads CSVPRQGGRDAGTGELFF. In DNA form, the CDR3 reads TGCAGCGTCCCCCGTCAGGGGGGGCGCGACGCTGGCACCGGGGAGCTGTTTTTT.

This clonotype was seen at least ten times. This chain uses TRBV7-9 with TRBJ2-6; D is undetermined. Germline loops: CDR1 SEHNR, CDR2 FQNEAQ (reference sequence). V lost 2 bases and J 0 bases, leaving 8 bases between the germline ends. This CDR3 has 16 amino acids. The CDR3 DNA is TGTGCCAGCAGCTTAAGGAAGGTCTCTGGGGCCAACGTCCTGACTTTC. Translated: CASSLRKVSGANVLTF.

This clonotype showed up many times. This chain uses TRBV21-1 with TRBJ2-7; TRBD1 reflects the table's D call only, with no check against the DNA. TRBV21-1 represents a pseudogene. CDR3 length: 16 amino acids. The CDR3 nucleotides read TGTGCCAGCAGCAAAAACCGGGACCGAAATTCCTACGAGCAGTACTTC. Protein product: CASSKNRDRNSYEQYF.

This clonotype was seen repeatedly, ten times or more. The chain employs TRBV5-5 and TRBJ2-7; TRBD2 matches 7 bases. The CDR3 extends over 13 amino acids. V dropped 4 bases and J dropped 3; count of bases not matched to a gene: 4. From germline, CDR1 is SGHKS and CDR2 YYEKEE (reference sequence). CDR3 nucleotides: TGTGCCAGCAGCCAAGGGACTAACTACGAGCAGTACTTC. Its translation: CASSQGTNYEQYF.

This clonotype turned up a few times. This chain links TRBV7-2 with TRBJ2-5; D is uncertain. The germline V gene has CDR1 SGHTA and CDR2 FQGNSA. The CDR3 has 12 amino acids. V shed 3 bases and J shed 11 bases, with 13 bases lying between them. The CDR3 loop is CASSFRRQAQYF. In nucleotides, the CDR3 is TGTGCCAGCAGCTTCAGACGCCAAGCGCAGTACTTC.

This clonotype was counted ten times or more. This sequence joins TRBV9 and TRBJ1-2; 8 nucleotides match TRBD1. The V gene's germline CDR1 is SGDLS and CDR2 YYNGEE. V trimming: 6 bases; J trimming: 2 bases; junction bases outside the gene matches: 6. CDR3 size: 14 residues. This CDR3 reads CASNRQGQNYGYTF. In nucleotides, the CDR3 is TGTGCCAGCAACAGACAGGGGCAGAACTATGGCTACACCTTC.

This clonotype was detected ten times or more. This chain links TRBV20-1 with TRBJ2-7, with TRBD2 matching 8 bases. Losses at the gene ends were 5 bases for V and 0 bases for J; bases not matched to a gene: 6. The CDR3 runs to 14 residues. CDR1 and CDR2 from the germline V gene are DFQATT and SNEGSKA (reference sequence). The CDR3 nucleotides are TGCAGTGCTCCAAGCGGGGGTTCCTCCTACGAGCAGTACTTC. Its protein product is CSAPSGGSSYEQYF.

This clonotype showed up many times. V usage is TRBV6-1 and J usage is TRBJ2-1, with TRBD2 matching over 11 bases. V lost 2 bases and J lost 4; bases outside the gene matches: 4. The CDR3 contains 16 residues. Germline CDR1 MNHNS, CDR2 SASEGT. CDR3 nucleotide sequence: TGTGCCAGCAGTGAAATTAGCGGGAGGGTTTACAATGAGCAGTTCTTC. It translates to CASSEISGRVYNEQFF.

Many counts were recorded for this clonotype. V and J are TRBV5-6 and TRBJ2-5; possible D gene TRBD1, 6 bases. Germline assignment: CDR1 SGHDT and CDR2 YYEEEE. The CDR3 covers 15 residues. V shed 0 bases and J shed 5 bases, with 14 bases lying between them. Written as DNA, the CDR3 is TGTGCCAGCAGCTTGGGCTGGGGACAATGGGAGACCCAGTACTTC. Its protein product is CASSLGWGQWETQYF.

The chain employs TRBV6-5 and TRBJ2-3; D is perhaps TRBD2 (7 bases). The V gene's germline CDR1 is MNHEY and CDR2 SVGAGI. The CDR3 totals 14 residues. Trimming shortened V by 2 bases and J by 5 bases, and 11 bases separated the two germline ends. The CDR3 spells CASSYGGAGDTQYF. For the CDR3, the DNA is TGTGCCAGCAGTTACGGGGGGGCTGGAGATACGCAGTATTTT.

This clonotype was found many times. The rearrangement joins TRBV20-1 to TRBJ2-5; TRBD2 is a possible D gene (6 bases). The CDR3 spans 14 residues. Germline CDR1 is DFQATT and CDR2 is SNEGSKA (reference sequence). V shed 3 bases and J shed 2 bases, with 13 bases lying between them. The chain's CDR3 is CSASRPSVQETQYF. The CDR3, as DNA: TGCAGTGCTAGTAGGCCTAGCGTTCAAGAGACCCAGTACTTC.

This clonotype showed up many times. V is TRBV14 and J is TRBJ2-1; maybe TRBD1 (6 bases). V lost 0 bases to trimming and J lost 8 bases, with 14 bases between them. The CDR3 length is 15 residues. Germline assignment: CDR1 SGHDN and CDR2 FVKESK. CDR3 loop: CASSQEQGFVYEQFF. CDR3 coding DNA: TGTGCCAGCAGCCAAGAACAGGGTTTTGTCTATGAGCAGTTCTTC.

This clonotype was recorded many times. The chain joins TRBV7-2 to TRBJ2-1; TRBD2 matches 7 bases. Germline V lookup: CDR1 SGHTA, CDR2 FQGNSA. This CDR3 contains 14 residues. Losses at the gene ends were 2 bases for V and 6 bases for J; bases not matched to a gene: 4. CDR3 DNA sequence: TGTGCCAGCAGCTTACCAGGACTAGTCAATGAGCAGTTCTTC. Encoded protein: CASSLPGLVNEQFF.

This clonotype showed up many times. This sequence joins TRBV6-2 or TRBV6-3 and TRBJ2-1; D not resolved. V was clipped by 2 bases and J by 3 bases, with 11 bases between them. Germline V CDR1 and CDR2: MNHEY, SVGEGT. The CDR3 contains 15 residues. This CDR3 is CASSYTGGHYNEQFF. The CDR3 DNA reads TGTGCCAGCAGTTACACTGGCGGCCACTACAATGAGCAGTTCTTC.

This clonotype was recorded at least ten times. This chain links TRBV19 with TRBJ1-1; D gene unclear. The CDR3 length is 15 residues. Germline assignment: CDR1 LNHDA and CDR2 SQIVND (reference sequence). V lost 3 bases and J 5 bases, leaving 16 bases between the germline ends. For the CDR3, the DNA is TGTGCCAGTAGTATCCCTCGGGGTTACGGGACTGAAGCTTTCTTT. This gives the protein CASSIPRGYGTEAFF.

This clonotype was recorded at least ten times. The chain couples TRBV12-3 or TRBV12-4 to TRBJ1-5; a possible D gene is TRBD1 (6 bases). V was pared by 6 bases and J by 2 bases, with 14 bases between. This CDR3 spans 15 amino acids. DNA of the CDR3: TGTGCCAGCAGCGAGACAGGTCCGGGCAATCAGCCCCAGCATTTT. The encoded protein is CASSETGPGNQPQHF.

This clonotype was observed at least ten times. The chain recombines TRBV29-1 with TRBJ2-3; TRBD2 aligns across 11 bases. V was pared by 7 bases and J by 1 base, with 7 bases of the junction left unmatched. The germline V gene encodes CDR1 SQVTM and CDR2 ANQGSEA. There are 15 residues in the CDR3. The CDR3 spells CSAGGTSGRTDTQYF. In nucleotides, the CDR3 is TGCAGCGCAGGTGGGACTAGCGGACGCACAGATACGCAGTATTTT.